This T cell receptor beta chain was retrieved from a study of blood T cells in healthy people across ages. Primers used in a second PCR of about 7 to 12 cycles were a sample-barcoded 5' primer and a J-beta primer mix. At least 3 million CDR3-containing paired-end reads were obtained per sample. TCRdb ran MiXCR on the 5' RACE reads and lists one entry per CDR3 protein. The sample holds 1.5 million to 2 million distinct CDR3 sequences, roughly a third seen once. This clonotype was found a few times. The CDR3 consists of 14 residues. J lost 8 bases, V lost 4 bases, and 7 bases had no gene match. Per the germline V gene, CDR1 is SGDLS and CDR2 is YYNGEE.

The chain links TRBV9 to TRBJ2-1; TRBD1 agrees at 9 bases. This TCR was recovered from a woman in her 30s in good health. Sequencing input: blood. CDR3 DNA: TGTGCCAGCAGCCTGCGGGGACAGGGCTATGAGCAGTTCTTC. Its translation is CASSLRGQGYEQFF.